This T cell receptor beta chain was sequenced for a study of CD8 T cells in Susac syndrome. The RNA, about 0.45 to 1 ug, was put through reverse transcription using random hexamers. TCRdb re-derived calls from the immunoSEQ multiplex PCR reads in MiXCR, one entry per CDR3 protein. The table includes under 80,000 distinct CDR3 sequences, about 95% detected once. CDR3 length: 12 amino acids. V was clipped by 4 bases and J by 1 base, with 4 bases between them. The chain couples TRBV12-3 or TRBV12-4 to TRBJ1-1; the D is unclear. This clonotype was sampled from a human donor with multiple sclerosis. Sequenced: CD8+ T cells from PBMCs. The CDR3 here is CASSWSNTEAFF. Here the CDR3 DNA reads TGTGCCAGCAGTTGGTCGAACACTGAAGCTTTCTTT.